This TCR beta chain was obtained from a study of CD8+CD57+ T cells in acquired aplastic anemia. Background on the study: DNA per sorted CD4+ or CD8+ sample ranged about 0.18 to 30 ug, averaging roughly 3.5 ug.

With regard to this clonotype: Since no conserved phenylalanine or tryptophan closes the CDR3, a read error is the likely cause.

By flow cytometry, patients selected for sequencing had shown an expansion of CD8+CD57+ cells. At blood sampling, none of the patients had yet received therapy. This CDR3 has 12 amino acids. V shed 6 bases and J shed 6 bases, with 11 bases lying between them. Germline assignment: CDR1 SNHLY and CDR2 FYNNEI. Researchers used genomic DNA as the template to profile TCR beta VDJ and CDR3. TCRdb ran MiXCR on the reads and lists one entry per CDR3 protein. Of under 200,000 distinct CDR3 sequences in the sample, just under 50% were seen once. This chain links TRBV2 with TRBJ1-1, with a tentative D call TRBD1 (5 bases). The receptor's source is a human donor with aplastic anemia. Source material: sorted CD4+, CD8+, or CD8+CD57+ T cells (not recorded which) from PBMCs. Written as DNA, the CDR3 is TGTGCCAGCAGAGAGGACAACCCTGAAGCTTTCCTT. Its translation: CASREDNPEAFL.